The clone carrying this TCR beta chain showed up just once. Antigen: not known. TCRdb's table, derived via immunoSEQ multiplex PCR, lists solely in-frame clones and lacks some. The sample lists approximately 2.4 million clones, under 97% occurring once. This sample is drawn from a study of shared clonotypes between healthy human individuals. Broader study findings: Generally, estimated richness proved larger in naive subsets than it did in memory subsets.

Germline V CDR1 and CDR2: MNHNS, SASEGT. V was clipped by 5 bases and J by 0 bases, with 11 bases between them. The CDR3 is made up of 15 amino acids. The clonotype was recovered from a man younger than 35 in good health. Sequences were obtained from naive CD4+ T cells sorted from blood. Subset meaning: CD45RA+ positively selected. The chain carries TRBV6-1 and TRBJ1-5; no clear D. The CDR3 DNA reads TGTGCCAGCAGTCTTACGGATTATAGCAATCAGCCCCAGCATTTT. Residues: CASSLTDYSNQPQHF.